This TCR beta chain appears in the sequencing data of a study of shared clonotypes between healthy human individuals. Study-wide results and limits: Shared across four donors were approximately 5% of the naive CD4 clonotypes. The study generally estimated greater richness for naive than memory subsets.

Terminally differentiated effector memory CD45RA+ cells were left out of the naive CD8 fraction, which was CD45RO-negative and positively selected for CCR7. The study drew all its donors from Caucasian adults living in Nashville, Tennessee. To note about this clone: Its antigen is currently unknown.

The CDR3 loop spans 18 amino acids. Germline V lookup: CDR1 MGHDK, CDR2 SYGVNS. The V end lost 6 bases, the J end lost 5 bases, and 25 bases lay between the germline ends. Per the study methods: Without quality scores, immunoSEQ junctional reads could not be filtered like full-length reads. This table comes from immunoSEQ multiplex PCR, and its TCRdb copy is limited to in-frame clones, with some not included. The DNA gave D and trimming, while V, J and clone size come from that table. The sample includes roughly 2,000,000 clones, about 94% seen only once; the top ten take roughly 1.7%. This sequence joins TRBV25-1 and TRBJ2-2; D perhaps matches TRBD1 (5 bases). The sample consisted of naive CD8+ T cells from PBMCs. This clonotype was obtained from a man aged 18 to 35 in good health. Some clones in this sample may be carry-over from other donors' samples. This CDR3 is CASRNKGICRVRTGELFF. As DNA, the CDR3 is TGTGCCAGCAGAAACAAGGGGATTTGCAGGGTAAGGACCGGGGAGCTGTTTTTT.